The 17 T cell receptor beta chains in this list originate from one sample, sequenced in a study of T cell therapy after organ transplantation. No antigen is known for these receptors. The assay was immunoSEQ multiplex PCR, and TCRdb's table has in-frame clones only and misses some. The sample contains over 20,000 clones, 65% to 85% of which appear only once. Time point indicated: 20-29 weeks after completion of therapy. The starting material was CD8+ T cells from blood, obtained after autologous CMV-specific T cell therapy. These receptors were collected from a human patient who had received a solid organ transplant and had CMV disease. T cells may partly derive from the graft donor.

This clone has just one count. The chain has TRBV7-9 and TRBJ2-1, with TRBD1 as a possible D gene (7 bases). In germline, CDR1 is SEHNR, CDR2 FQNEAQ (reference sequence). The CDR3 is 16 residues long. The V gene lost 5 bases and the J gene lost 4 bases, with 18 bases spanning the gap. DNA for the CDR3: TGTGCCAGCAGCCGGACCGCAGGGGGGCAGTACAATGAGCAGTTCTTC. Its translation is CASSRTAGGQYNEQFF.

The chain couples TRBV28 to TRBJ1-2; D not certain. The CDR3 contains 13 residues. Germline V lookup: CDR1 MDHEN, CDR2 SYDVKM. Between the trimmed V and J ends, which lost 2 bases and 8 bases, there was a span of 12 bases. In nucleotides, the CDR3 is TGTGCCAGCAGTTTAGATACATTCTGGGGCTACACCTTC. Translating gives CASSLDTFWGYTF.

The J gene is TRBJ2-7, the V gene TRBV2; the D gene is possibly TRBD1 (6 bases). Germline V gene data show CDR1 as SNHLY and CDR2 as FYNNEI. Trimming took 4 bases from V and 2 from J, leaving 12 bases between them. The CDR3 totals 14 residues. The CDR3 DNA reads as TGTGCCAGCAGTGTGGTAAAGGGGGCCTACGAGCAGTACTTC. Residues: CASSVVKGAYEQYF.

This clone turned up a few times. This chain connects TRBV5-1 to TRBJ1-6; TRBD1 aligns across 10 bases. This CDR3 region has 15 residues. From germline, CDR1 is SGHRS and CDR2 YFSETQ. The ends lost 5 bases at V and 11 bases at J; junction bases unmatched: 10. CDR3 loop: CASSPGTGEPTPLHF. For the CDR3, the DNA is TGCGCCAGCAGTCCCGGGACAGGGGAGCCAACACCCCTCCACTTT.

The chain is built from TRBV7-2 and TRBJ2-2, with 9 positions matching TRBD1. CDR1 is SGHTA, CDR2 FQGNSA, per germline. The V and J ends lost 5 bases and 4 bases, in that order; junction bases with no gene match: 11. The CDR3 totals 17 residues. As DNA, the CDR3 is TGTGCCAGCAGCCTATCGGCGGGACAGGGCGTCACCGGGGAGCTGTTTTTT. Translation gives CASSLSAGQGVTGELFF.

By share of the sample, this clone is medium-sized. The chain combines TRBV27 with TRBJ1-1; a possible D gene is TRBD1 (5 bases). CDR1 and CDR2 from the germline V gene are MNHEY and SMNVEV (reference sequence). This CDR3 comprises 13 residues. V was trimmed by 4 bases and J by 1 base, leaving 7 bases between them. The chain's CDR3 is CASSYGANTEAFF. CDR3 bases: TGTGCCAGCAGTTATGGGGCGAACACTGAAGCTTTCTTT.

The V and J genes are TRBV4-2 and TRBJ2-1; 9 bases line up with TRBD2. Trimming at V came to 4 bases and at J to 5 bases, leaving 12 bases not matched to a gene. Germline V CDR1 and CDR2: LGHNA, YNFKEQ. The CDR3 runs to 17 residues. DNA for the CDR3: TGTGCCAGCAGCCCTGTCTCGGTAGCGGGGGACCACAATGAGCAGTTCTTC. It codes for CASSPVSVAGDHNEQFF.

The chain employs TRBV4-3 and TRBJ2-7; D may be TRBD1 (6 bases). The CDR3 is made up of 17 amino acids. V lost 3 bases and J 1 base, leaving 19 bases between the germline ends. Per germline, CDR1 LGHNA and CDR2 YSLEER. CDR3 loop: CASSQIFRGDISYEQYF. The CDR3 DNA reads as TGCGCCAGCAGCCAGATATTCAGGGGAGACATTTCCTACGAGCAGTACTTC.

This chain links TRBV6-5 with TRBJ2-1; D remains unclear. With 0 bases removed from V and 9 bases from J, the gap between germline ends came to 9 bases. Germline-derived CDR1 and CDR2 are MNHEY and SVGAGI. The CDR3 spans 13 residues. CDR3 coding DNA: TGTGCCAGCAGTTACTCTATGGGTCGTGAGCAGTTCTTC. This translates into CASSYSMGREQFF.

The gene calls are TRBV6-5 and TRBJ2-7; possible D gene TRBD2, 7 bases. Deletions cut 6 bases from V and 4 bases from J, with 16 bases between. This CDR3 region has 14 residues. Germline V gives CDR1 MNHEY, CDR2 SVGAGI. In DNA form, the CDR3 reads TGTGCCAGCAGCACGGGGGCGGGAGAATACGAGCAGTACTTC. Its protein product is CASSTGAGEYEQYF.

CDR3 nucleotides: TGCGCCAGCAGCTTGTGGGACACTTCCGACGAGCAGTACTTC. Its protein is CASSLWDTSDEQYF. The genes are TRBV5-1 and TRBJ2-7; a possible D gene is TRBD1 (6 bases). Trimming removed 1 base at V and 5 bases at J, with 13 bases between. The length of the CDR3 is 14 residues. CDR1 and CDR2 (germline): SGHRS, YFSETQ.

The chain couples TRBV5-1 to TRBJ2-1; 12 positions agree with TRBD2. This CDR3 spans 15 amino acids. J was trimmed by 10 bases and V by 4 bases; bases with no gene match: 9. The germline V gene has CDR1 SGHRS and CDR2 YFSETQ. The CDR3 nucleotides are TGCGCCAGCAGCACCCCCCCTCTAGCGGGAGGGGAGCAGTTCTTC. Translating gives CASSTPPLAGGEQFF.

The chain employs TRBV27 and TRBJ2-1; no firm D call. The length of the CDR3 is 11 residues. The germline V gene has CDR1 MNHEY and CDR2 SMNVEV (reference sequence). Trimming pared 7 bases from V and 3 bases from J, leaving 4 bases between. CDR3 loop: CASKDYNEQFF. The CDR3 region has the DNA TGTGCCAGCAAAGACTACAATGAGCAGTTCTTC.

As DNA, the CDR3 is TGTGCCAGCAGCCATAAACAGTTCAACAATGAGCAGTTCTTC. Translation gives CASSHKQFNNEQFF. V usage is TRBV6-5 and J usage is TRBJ2-1, with unresolved D. The V gene's germline CDR1 is MNHEY and CDR2 SVGAGI. This CDR3 region has 14 residues. V shed 6 bases and J shed 5 bases, with 14 bases lying between them.

V and J are TRBV11-2 and TRBJ2-5, with D possibly called TRBD1 or TRBD2 (5 bases each). The CDR3 loop spans 15 amino acids. Germline CDR1 SGHAT, CDR2 FQNNGV. Trimming stripped 2 bases from V and 5 bases from J, with 15 bases between. The CDR3 protein is CASSLNRGRGETQYF. CDR3 DNA sequence: TGTGCCAGCAGCTTAAATAGGGGCCGGGGTGAGACCCAGTACTTC.

The chain uses TRBV19 and TRBJ2-1; 8 bases agree with TRBD2. Germline CDR1 reads LNHDA; CDR2 reads SQIVND (reference sequence). V trimming: 3 bases; J trimming: 2 bases; junction bases outside the gene matches: 3. The CDR3 sequence is 15 residues long. CDR3 protein: CASSIVAGPYNEQFF. DNA of the CDR3: TGTGCCAGTAGTATTGTAGCGGGACCCTACAATGAGCAGTTCTTC.

This chain connects TRBV30 to TRBJ1-1; maybe TRBD1 (6 bases). V was trimmed by 2 bases and J by 1 base, leaving 8 bases between them. This CDR3 is built from 13 residues. Per germline, CDR1 GTSNPN and CDR2 SVGIG (reference sequence). DNA of the CDR3: TGTGCCTGGAGTCCGACAGGGAACACTGAAGCTTTCTTT. Its protein product is CAWSPTGNTEAFF. Complete variable domain (other parts from reference TRBV30 and TRBJ1-1): SQTIHQWPATLVQPVGSPLSLECTVEGTSNPNLYWYRQAAGRGLQLLFYSVGIGQISSEVPQNLSASRPQDRQFILSSKKLLLSDSGFYLCAWSPTGNTEAFFGQGTRLTVV.